This is a list of T cell receptor beta chains from one sample in a study of cytomegalovirus exposure and HLA in healthy donors. Profiled with immunoSEQ multiplex PCR; TCRdb holds only in-frame clones, not every one. The repertoire holds around 140,000 clones, 75% to 85% seen once, with around 1.3% in the top ten. The sequencing input was PBMCs. Source of these receptors: a woman in her thirties or forties in good health and CMV-seronegative. Each CDR3 is given with its conserved first and last residue. D genes are given only for firm matches. Clone size is given for some rows only: seen once, a few or many times, or a class if the clone is expanded.

>TRBJ1-2|TRBV6-1|-|13|few
CASSKTGLDGYTF
TGTGCCAGCAGCAAAACAGGGTTGGATGGCTACACCTTC
>TRBJ2-6|TRBV7-3|TRBD1|16|-
CASSPQTGSGANVLTF
TGTGCCAGCAGCCCCCAGACAGGGTCTGGGGCCAACGTCCTGACTTTC
>TRBJ1-5|TRBV27|-|15|-
CASSLEGYGGQPQHF
TGTGCCAGCAGTTTAGAGGGTTATGGTGGTCAGCCCCAGCATTTT
>TRBJ2-5|TRBV9|TRBD2|16|-
CASSVAAGGYQETQYF
TGTGCCAGCAGCGTAGCAGCGGGGGGGTACCAAGAGACCCAGTACTTC
>TRBJ1-1|TRBV6-1|-|11|-
CASSEQNEAFF
TGTGCCAGCAGTGAACAGAATGAAGCTTTCTTT
>TRBJ2-1|TRBV9|TRBD2|16|-
CASSAGGAGGRGEQFF
TGTGCCAGCAGCGCTGGGGGAGCGGGGGGGCGGGGTGAGCAGTTCTTC
>TRBJ1-2|TRBV20-1|-|11|-
CSAIKLYGYTF
TGCAGTGCAATTAAACTCTATGGCTACACCTTC
>TRBJ1-3|TRBV6-1|-|14|few
CASSPGASGNTIYF
TGTGCCAGCAGTCCAGGGGCTAGTGGAAACACCATATATTTT
>TRBJ2-7|TRBV7-8|-|12|-
CASSSYPYEQYF
TGTGCCAGCAGCTCCTACCCCTACGAGCAGTACTTC
>TRBJ1-4|TRBV2|-|16|-
CASSKRRGDLGEKLFF
TGTGCCAGCAGTAAACGGCGGGGGGATTTGGGTGAAAAACTGTTTTTT
>TRBJ1-1|TRBV18|TRBD1|17|-
CASSPPGQGGGITEAFF
TGTGCCAGCTCACCACCGGGACAGGGGGGAGGAATAACTGAAGCTTTCTTT
>TRBJ1-4|TRBV19|TRBD1|14|-
CASSTQGANEKLFF
TGTGCCAGTAGTACTCAGGGGGCGAATGAAAAACTGTTTTTT